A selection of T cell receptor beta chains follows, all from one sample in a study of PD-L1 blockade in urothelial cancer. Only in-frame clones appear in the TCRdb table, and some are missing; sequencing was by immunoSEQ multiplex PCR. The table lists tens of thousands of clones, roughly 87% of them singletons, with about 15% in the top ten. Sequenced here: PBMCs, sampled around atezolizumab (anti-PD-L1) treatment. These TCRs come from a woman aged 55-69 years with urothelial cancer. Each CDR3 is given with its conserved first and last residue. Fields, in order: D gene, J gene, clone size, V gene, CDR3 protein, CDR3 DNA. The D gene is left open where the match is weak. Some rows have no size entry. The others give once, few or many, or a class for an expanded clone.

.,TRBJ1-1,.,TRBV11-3,CASSLDGRGEAFF,TGTGCCAGCAGCTTAGATGGTCGGGGTGAAGCTTTCTTT
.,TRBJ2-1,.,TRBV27,CASSVVTSGEQFF,TGTGCCAGCAGCGTAGTTACGTCCGGTGAGCAGTTCTTC
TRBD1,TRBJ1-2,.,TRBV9,CASSVGQGLPYGYTF,TGTGCCAGCAGCGTAGGACAGGGACTCCCCTATGGCTACACCTTC
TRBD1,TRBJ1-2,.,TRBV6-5,CASSQNPTGGYGYTF,TGTGCCAGCAGTCAAAACCCGACAGGGGGCTATGGCTACACCTTC
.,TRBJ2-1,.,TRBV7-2,CASSSRTGEQFF,TGTGCCAGCAGCTCCAGAACAGGGGAGCAGTTCTTC
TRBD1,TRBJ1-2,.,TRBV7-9,CASSLWDREIGYTF,TGTGCCAGCAGCTTATGGGACAGGGAAATTGGCTACACCTTC
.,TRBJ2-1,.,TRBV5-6,CASSPLSNEQFF,TGTGCCAGCAGCCCTCTGAGCAATGAGCAGTTCTTC
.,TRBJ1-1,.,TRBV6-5,CASSYRGFGTEAFF,TGTGCCAGCAGTTACAGGGGGTTCGGCACTGAAGCTTTCTTT
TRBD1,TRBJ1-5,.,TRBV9,CASSKTGGDDQPQHF,TGTGCCAGCAGCAAGACAGGGGGCGACGATCAGCCCCAGCATTTT
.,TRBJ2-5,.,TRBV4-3,CASSQEAGIQYF,TGCGCCAGCAGCCAAGAAGCCGGGATCCAGTACTTC
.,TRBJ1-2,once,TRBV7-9,CASSPLNYGYTF,TGTGCCAGCAGCCCACTAAACTATGGCTACACCTTC
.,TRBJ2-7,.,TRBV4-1,CASSHGGQYEQYF,TGCGCCAGCAGCCACGGGGGGCAGTACGAGCAGTACTTC
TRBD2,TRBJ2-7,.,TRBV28,CATVLAGDSYEQYF,TGTGCCACCGTTCTAGCGGGGGATTCCTACGAGCAGTACTTC
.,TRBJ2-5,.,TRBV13,CASSLEGGEETQYF,TGTGCCAGCAGCTTAGAGGGCGGGGAAGAGACCCAGTACTTC
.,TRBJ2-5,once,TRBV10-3,CAISGRGAETQYF,TGTGCCATCAGTGGTAGGGGCGCGGAGACCCAGTACTTC
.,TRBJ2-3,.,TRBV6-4,CASSDSRTDTQYF,TGTGCCAGCAGTGACTCTCGGACAGATACGCAGTATTTT
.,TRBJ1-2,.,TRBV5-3,CARSSDFHGYTF,TGTGCCAGAAGCTCGGACTTTCATGGCTACACCTTC
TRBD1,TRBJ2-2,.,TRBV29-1,CSVEDTGQGYDRTGELFF,TGCAGCGTAGAAGACACGGGACAGGGATATGATAGGACCGGGGAGCTGTTTTTT
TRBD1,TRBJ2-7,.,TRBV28,CASSSQGAYEQYF,TGTGCCAGCAGTTCGCAGGGGGCGTACGAGCAGTACTTC
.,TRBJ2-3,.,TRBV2,CASSRRGGSDTQYF,TGTGCCAGCAGCAGAAGGGGGGGCTCAGATACGCAGTATTTT
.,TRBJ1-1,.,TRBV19,CASSILDAANTEAFF,TGTGCCAGTAGTATCCTGGATGCGGCCAACACTGAAGCTTTCTTT
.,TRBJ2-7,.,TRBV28,CATRLSPSYEQYF,TGTGCCACCCGACTCTCGCCCTCCTACGAGCAGTACTTC
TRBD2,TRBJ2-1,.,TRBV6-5,CASSRGTSGGVLQFF,TGTGCCAGCAGTCGGGGGACTAGCGGGGGGGTCTTGCAGTTCTTC
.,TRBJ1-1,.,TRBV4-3,CASSQTRSTEAFF,TGCGCCAGCAGCCAGACTCGTAGCACTGAAGCTTTCTTT
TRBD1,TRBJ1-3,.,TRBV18,CASNRGTGNTIYF,TGTGCCAGCAACAGGGGGACTGGAAACACCATATATTTT
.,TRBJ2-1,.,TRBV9,CASSPEGDSYNEQFF,TGTGCCAGCAGCCCAGAGGGGGACTCCTACAATGAGCAGTTCTTC
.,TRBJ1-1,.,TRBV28,CASSLSAGNTEAFF,TGTGCCAGCAGTTTATCCGCAGGGAACACTGAAGCTTTCTTT
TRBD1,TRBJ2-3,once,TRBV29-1,CSVVYRGTLFKGTDTQYF,TGCAGCGTTGTTTACAGGGGGACCCTCTTCAAGGGCACAGATACGCAGTATTTT
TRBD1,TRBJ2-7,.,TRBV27,CASSRDRGYEQYF,TGTGCCAGCAGCCGGGACAGGGGCTACGAGCAGTACTTC
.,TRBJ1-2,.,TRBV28,CASSPPARVYGYTF,TGTGCCAGCAGTCCACCCGCCAGGGTCTATGGCTACACCTTC
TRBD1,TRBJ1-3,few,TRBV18,CASSPSEGGASGNTIYF,TGTGCCAGCTCACCATCAGAAGGGGGCGCGTCTGGAAACACCATATATTTT
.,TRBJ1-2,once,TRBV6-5,CASSARTGNYGYTF,TGTGCCAGCAGTGCCCGGACGGGGAACTATGGCTACACCTTC
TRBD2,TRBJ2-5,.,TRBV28,CASSAGDGPKAQYF,TGTGCCAGCAGCGCGGGGGACGGCCCCAAGGCCCAGTACTTC
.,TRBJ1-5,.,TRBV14,CASSRTGNQPQHF,TGTGCCAGCAGCCGGACGGGGAATCAGCCCCAGCATTTT
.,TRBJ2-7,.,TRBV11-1,CASSPGAGLTPAYEQYF,TGTGCCAGCAGCCCCGGGGCGGGATTGACTCCGGCCTACGAGCAGTACTTC
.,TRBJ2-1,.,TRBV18,CASSPTDRFEQFF,TGTGCCAGCTCACCAACGGACAGATTTGAGCAGTTCTTC
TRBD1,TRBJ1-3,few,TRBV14,CASSQGQGGVVGNTIYF,TGTGCCAGCAGCCAAGGACAGGGAGGAGTAGTTGGAAACACCATATATTTT
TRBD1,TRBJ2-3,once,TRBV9,CASSVVGQGTDTQYF,TGTGCCAGCAGCGTAGTAGGACAGGGGACAGATACGCAGTATTTT
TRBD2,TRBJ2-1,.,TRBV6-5,CASTSLAGGGNEQFF,TGTGCCAGCACCTCACTAGCGGGGGGGGGTAATGAGCAGTTCTTC
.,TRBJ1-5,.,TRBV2,CASSEPPRGGLSNQPQHF,TGTGCCAGCAGTGAACCCCCCCGCGGGGGTTTAAGCAATCAGCCCCAGCATTTT
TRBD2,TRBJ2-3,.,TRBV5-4,CASSLDPSGSTDTQYF,TGTGCCAGCAGCTTGGATCCTAGCGGGAGCACAGATACGCAGTATTTT
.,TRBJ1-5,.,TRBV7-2,CASSFDTYQPQHF,TGTGCCAGCAGCTTTGACACTTATCAGCCCCAGCATTTT